The source of this T cell receptor (beta chain) is a study of blood T cell repertoires in COVID-19. Trimming cost V 11 bases and J 3 bases, with 16 bases left between them. The CDR3 sequence is 14 residues long. From germline, CDR1 is SNHLY and CDR2 FYNNEI. The repertoire was sequenced with immunoSEQ multiplex PCR; TCRdb's copy has only in-frame clones and lacks some. The sample carries about 220,000 clones, 75% to 90% recorded once. Participant ages covered roughly 18 to 89 years across 20 to 30 US areas. Clinical history as reported by participants underpinned cohort assignment. V is TRBV2 and J is TRBJ1-4; D call uncertain. Source material: PBMCs or T cells enriched from blood (not recorded which). The sequence came from a young woman in a cohort exposed to, infected with or recovered from COVID-19 (not recorded which). The CDR3: CACLRSSANEKLFF. The CDR3 coding sequence is TGTGCCTGTCTAAGATCTTCGGCTAATGAAAAACTGTTTTTT.